Listed here are 6 T cell receptor beta chains from one sample, sequenced in a study of T cell responses to AZD1222 COVID-19 vaccine (TCRdb year 2021). Interpreted using the paper, the time point label stands for: baseline before first vaccination. The treatment or condition label, read with the paper, signifies: meningococcal conjugate vaccine given as trial control. Preparation of the library involved the immunoSEQ multiplex PCR assay. The table comes from immuneACCESS by way of TCRdb, which keeps in-frame sequences with V and J called. Part of the clones is missing from these tables; in studies checked, under half for an unresolved V gene and the rest for unknown reasons. For this sample there are 150,000 to 200,000 clones; around 92% appear just once. The top ten clones comprise 4% to 5.5% of the sample. Sample: peripheral blood, taken on day 0 of MenACWY control vaccination. The receptor source for this set is an adult in good health.

Here the CDR3 reads CASSLRTSGLGYEQYF. For the CDR3, the DNA is TGTGCCAGCAGCCTCCGGACTAGCGGGTTGGGCTACGAGCAGTACTTC. The chain recombines TRBV7-6 with TRBJ2-7; 11 nucleotides line up with TRBD2. Per the germline V gene, CDR1 is SGHVS and CDR2 is FNYEAQ. Trimming took 5 bases from V and 3 from J; bases not matched to a gene: 9. This CDR3 has 16 residues.

The rearrangement links TRBV30 to TRBJ1-6, with a weak D call TRBD1 (5 bases). In germline, CDR1 is GTSNPN, CDR2 SVGIG (reference sequence). The CDR3 is 13 residues long. Trimming left V 5 bases short and J 5 bases short, with 10 bases between. The CDR3 spells CAWGTVNNSPLHF. The CDR3 DNA is TGTGCCTGGGGGACCGTGAATAATTCACCCCTCCACTTT.

This rearrangement joins TRBV9 to TRBJ1-6; no clear D gene. Germline CDR1 SGDLS, CDR2 YYNGEE. The CDR3 is made up of 13 amino acids. V was pared by 1 base and J by 8 bases, with 7 bases between. This CDR3 is CASSVLMDSPLHF. The DNA of the CDR3 is TGTGCCAGCAGCGTACTCATGGATTCACCCCTCCACTTT.

J is TRBJ1-1 and V is TRBV28; D gene unclear. Trimming left V 3 bases short and J 6 bases short, with 14 bases between. This CDR3 has 14 amino acids. Germline V gene sequence: CDR1 MDHEN, CDR2 SYDVKM. The DNA for the CDR3 is TGTGCCAGCAGTTTTTTTGGGGAGAGGGCTGAAGCTTTCTTT. As protein: CASSFFGERAEAFF.

V usage is TRBV10-3 and J usage is TRBJ1-1; D ambiguous. This CDR3 contains 14 residues. Trimming removed 0 bases at V and 0 bases at J, with 5 bases between. CDR1 is ENHRY, CDR2 SYGVKD, per germline. The CDR3 protein is CAISESPLNTEAFF. DNA of the CDR3: TGTGCCATCAGTGAGTCCCCCTTGAACACTGAAGCTTTCTTT.

This clone was observed once. The chain carries TRBV3-1 (or the pseudogene TRBV3-2) and TRBJ1-5; D is ambiguous. V was clipped by 0 bases and J by 4 bases, with 4 bases between them. Germline loops: CDR1 LGHDT, CDR2 YNNKEL (reference sequence). This CDR3 is 13 amino acids long. In DNA form, the CDR3 reads TGTGCCAGCAGCCAAGAAGGGAATCAGCCCCAGCATTTT. It encodes CASSQEGNQPQHF.